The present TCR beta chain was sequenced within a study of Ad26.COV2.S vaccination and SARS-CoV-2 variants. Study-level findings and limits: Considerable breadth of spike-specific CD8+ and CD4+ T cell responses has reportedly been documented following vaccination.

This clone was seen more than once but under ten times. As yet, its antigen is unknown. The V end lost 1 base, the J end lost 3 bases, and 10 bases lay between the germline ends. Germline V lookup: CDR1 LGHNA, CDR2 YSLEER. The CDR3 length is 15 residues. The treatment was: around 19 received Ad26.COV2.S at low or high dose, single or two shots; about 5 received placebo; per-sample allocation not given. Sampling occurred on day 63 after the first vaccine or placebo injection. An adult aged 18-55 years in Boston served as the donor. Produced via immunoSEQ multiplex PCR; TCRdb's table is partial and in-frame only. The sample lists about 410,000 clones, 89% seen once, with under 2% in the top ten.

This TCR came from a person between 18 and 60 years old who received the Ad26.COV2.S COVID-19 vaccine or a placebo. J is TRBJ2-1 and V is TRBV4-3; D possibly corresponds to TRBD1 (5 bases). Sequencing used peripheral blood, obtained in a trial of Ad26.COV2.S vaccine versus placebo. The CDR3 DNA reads TGCGCCAGCAGCCAAGGGCCGACAGACTACAATGAGCAGTTCTTC. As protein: CASSQGPTDYNEQFF.